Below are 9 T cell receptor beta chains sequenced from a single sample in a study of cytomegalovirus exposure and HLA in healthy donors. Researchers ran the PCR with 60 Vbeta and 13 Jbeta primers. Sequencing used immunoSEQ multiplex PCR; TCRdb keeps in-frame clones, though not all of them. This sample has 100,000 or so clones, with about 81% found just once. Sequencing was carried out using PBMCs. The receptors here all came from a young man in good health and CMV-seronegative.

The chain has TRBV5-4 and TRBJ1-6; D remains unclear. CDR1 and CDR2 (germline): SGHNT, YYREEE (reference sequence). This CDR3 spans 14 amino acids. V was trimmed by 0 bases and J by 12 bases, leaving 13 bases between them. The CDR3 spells CASSLAAGKEPLHF. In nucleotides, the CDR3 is TGTGCCAGCAGCTTGGCCGCAGGCAAGGAACCCCTCCACTTT.

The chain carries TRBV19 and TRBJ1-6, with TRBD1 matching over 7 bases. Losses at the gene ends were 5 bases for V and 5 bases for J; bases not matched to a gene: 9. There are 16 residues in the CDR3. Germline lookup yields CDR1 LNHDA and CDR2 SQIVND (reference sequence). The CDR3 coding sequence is TGTGCCAGTAGTGCCCCCAAGACAGGGAATAATTCACCCCTCCACTTT. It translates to CASSAPKTGNNSPLHF.

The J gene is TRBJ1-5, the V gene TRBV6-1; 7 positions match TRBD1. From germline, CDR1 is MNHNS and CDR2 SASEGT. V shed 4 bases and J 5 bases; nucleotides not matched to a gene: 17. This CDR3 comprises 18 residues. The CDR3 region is CASSALLGGTGDHQPQHF. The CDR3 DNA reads TGTGCCAGCAGTGCACTCCTGGGGGGCACAGGGGATCATCAGCCCCAGCATTTT.

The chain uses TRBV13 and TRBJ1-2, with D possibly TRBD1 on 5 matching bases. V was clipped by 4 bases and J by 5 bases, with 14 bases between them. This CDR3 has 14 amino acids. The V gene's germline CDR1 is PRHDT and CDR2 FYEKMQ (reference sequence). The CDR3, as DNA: TGTGCCAGCAGCTCACAGGACGCTGGGTATGGCTACACCTTC. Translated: CASSSQDAGYGYTF.

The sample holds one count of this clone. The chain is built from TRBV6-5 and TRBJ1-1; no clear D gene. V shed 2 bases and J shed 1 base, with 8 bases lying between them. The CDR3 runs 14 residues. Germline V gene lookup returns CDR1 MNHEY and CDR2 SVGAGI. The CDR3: CASSYGPGNTEAFF. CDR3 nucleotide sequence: TGTGCCAGCAGTTACGGTCCGGGGAACACTGAAGCTTTCTTT.

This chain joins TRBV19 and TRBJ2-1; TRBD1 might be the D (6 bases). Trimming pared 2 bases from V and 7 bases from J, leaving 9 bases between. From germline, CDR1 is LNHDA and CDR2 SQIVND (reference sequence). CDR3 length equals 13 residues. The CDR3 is CASSIRDKNEQFF. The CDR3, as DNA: TGTGCCAGTAGTATACGGGACAAGAATGAGCAGTTCTTC.

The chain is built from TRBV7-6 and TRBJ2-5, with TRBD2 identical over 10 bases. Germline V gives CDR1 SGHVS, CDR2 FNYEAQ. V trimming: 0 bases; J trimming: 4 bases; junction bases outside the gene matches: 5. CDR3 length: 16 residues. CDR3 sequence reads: CASSLAASGGGETQYF. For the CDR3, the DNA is TGTGCCAGCAGCTTAGCCGCTAGCGGGGGAGGAGAGACCCAGTACTTC.

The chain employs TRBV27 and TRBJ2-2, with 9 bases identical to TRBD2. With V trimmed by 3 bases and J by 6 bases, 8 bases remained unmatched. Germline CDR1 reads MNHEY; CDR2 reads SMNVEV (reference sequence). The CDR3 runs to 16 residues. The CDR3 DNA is TGTGCCAGCAGTTTTGTGGCGGGAGGGCCCTCCGGGGAGCTGTTTTTT. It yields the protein CASSFVAGGPSGELFF.

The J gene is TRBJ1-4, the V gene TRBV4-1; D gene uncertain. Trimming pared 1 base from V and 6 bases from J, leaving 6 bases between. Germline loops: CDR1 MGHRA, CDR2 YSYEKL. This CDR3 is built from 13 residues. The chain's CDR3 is CASSQAGDEKLFF. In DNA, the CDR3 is TGCGCCAGCAGCCAAGCCGGGGATGAAAAACTGTTTTTT.